The present T cell receptor (beta chain) was sequenced within a study of CD8 T cells in ankylosing spondylitis. This clonotype was detected only a few times. What it binds is not known. Via MiXCR, TCRdb re-called the 5' RACE reads, giving one row per CDR3 protein. The sample includes around 770,000 distinct CDR3 sequences, around 19% of them seen just once. The study's findings and limits: The authors reported significant enrichment of disease-linked clones in matched ankylosing spondylitis synovial fluid. Characteristic, it appeared, of ankylosing spondylitis blood was a TCR beta motif of fewer than 10 highly homologous variants.

The CDR3 sequence is 15 residues long. V was clipped by 4 bases and J by 5 bases, with 15 bases between them. Per the germline V gene, CDR1 is SGHTA and CDR2 is FQGNSA. The sample comprised blood, either unsorted or a sorted T cell fraction (not recorded which). The origin of this receptor is a male donor with ankylosing spondylitis. The V call is TRBV7-2, the J call TRBJ1-5; the D gene is possibly TRBD1 (5 bases). The CDR3 reads CASSSDEGAYQPQHF. The DNA for the CDR3 is TGTGCCAGCAGCTCCGACGAAGGGGCCTATCAGCCCCAGCATTTT.